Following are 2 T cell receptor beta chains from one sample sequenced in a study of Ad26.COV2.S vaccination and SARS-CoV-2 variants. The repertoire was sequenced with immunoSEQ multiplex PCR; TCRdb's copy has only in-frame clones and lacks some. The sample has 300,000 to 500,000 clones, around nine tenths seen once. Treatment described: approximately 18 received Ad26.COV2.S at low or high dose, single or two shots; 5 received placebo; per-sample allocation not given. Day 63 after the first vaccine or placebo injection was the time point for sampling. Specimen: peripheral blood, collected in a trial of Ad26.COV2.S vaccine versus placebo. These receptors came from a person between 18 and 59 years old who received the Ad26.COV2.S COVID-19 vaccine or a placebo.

CDR3 protein: CASSSTNTGELFF. The CDR3, as DNA: TGTGCCAGCAGCTCGACAAACACCGGGGAGCTGTTTTTT. The rearrangement uses TRBV3-1 (or the pseudogene TRBV3-2) and TRBJ2-2, with D unresolved. The CDR3 sequence is 13 residues long. Germline CDR1 and CDR2: LGHDT and YNNKEL (reference sequence). V was shortened by 5 bases and J by 2 bases, with 6 bases between the two germline ends.

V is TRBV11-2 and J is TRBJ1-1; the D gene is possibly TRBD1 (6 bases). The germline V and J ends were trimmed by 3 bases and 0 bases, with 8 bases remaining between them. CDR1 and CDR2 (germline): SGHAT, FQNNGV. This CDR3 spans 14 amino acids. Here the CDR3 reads CASSFGTLNTEAFF. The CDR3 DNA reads TGTGCCAGCAGCTTTGGGACACTGAACACTGAAGCTTTCTTT.